Described below is a single T cell receptor beta chain sequence and its context. This entry belongs to a study of blood T cell repertoires in COVID-19. The CDR3 has 13 amino acids. Germline assignment: CDR1 SGHVS and CDR2 FQNEAQ. Unmatched junction bases numbered 4, after V lost 2 bases and J lost 7 bases. The repertoire was sequenced with immunoSEQ multiplex PCR; TCRdb's copy has only in-frame clones and lacks some. The table shows approximately 340,000 clones, with 91% occurring only once. Sequencing was carried out using PBMCs or T cells enriched from blood (not recorded which). The clonotype comes from a woman between 40 and 50 years old who had been exposed to COVID-19. The chain uses TRBV7-8 and TRBJ1-1; the match to TRBD1 covers 7 bases. The CDR3, as DNA: TGTGCCAGCAGCTTATGGACAGGTCATGAAGCTTTCTTT. Protein product: CASSLWTGHEAFF.